The 29 T cell receptor beta chains reported below all come from one sample, sequenced in a study of T-cell memory formation after mild COVID-19. TCRdb reanalysed the 5' RACE reads using MiXCR and keeps one entry per CDR3 protein. The sample lists about half a million distinct CDR3 sequences; 15% to 20% were seen once. Sequences were obtained from PBMCs or a T cell subset sorted from them (not recorded which). These receptors were collected from an adult woman who had mild COVID-19 (a few samples of this study predate the infection). Cell type and time point are not known.

The chain carries TRBV5-8 and TRBJ2-6; D remains unclear. The V gene's germline CDR1 is SGHTS and CDR2 YDEGEE. The CDR3 loop spans 15 amino acids. The germline V and J ends were trimmed by 1 base and 2 bases, with 7 bases remaining between them. The CDR3 DNA reads as TGTGCCAGCAGCTTGTTCGTAGCTGGGGCCAACGTCCTGACTTTC. Translation gives CASSLFVAGANVLTF.

The chain has TRBV20-1 and TRBJ1-2, with TRBD1 matching 7 bases. The CDR3 extends over 15 amino acids. With 5 bases clipped from V and 4 bases from J, the junction kept 13 bases outside the gene matches. The germline gives CDR1 DFQATT, CDR2 SNEGSKA (reference sequence). The CDR3 DNA follows: TGCAGTGCTTTTCATCAGGGGGGATACGTCTATGGCTACACCTTC. Translating it yields CSAFHQGGYVYGYTF.

The rearrangement uses TRBV11-2 and TRBJ1-4, with D perhaps TRBD1 (6 bases). The V end was cut by 4 bases, the J end by 13 bases, with 10 bases between. CDR3 length: 11 amino acids. Germline V gene lookup returns CDR1 SGHAT and CDR2 FQNNGV. CDR3 coding DNA: TGTGCCAGCAGCTCGGGACAAATACTGTTTTTT. It specifies CASSSGQILFF.

The chain joins TRBV7-3 to TRBJ2-1; D is tentatively TRBD1 or TRBD2 (5 bases each). Trimming cost V 1 base and J 8 bases, with 12 bases left between them. The CDR3 extends over 14 amino acids. Germline CDR1 and CDR2: SGHTA and FQGTGA. The CDR3 protein is CASSLNRLGDEQFF. The DNA for the CDR3 is TGTGCCAGCAGCTTAAATAGGTTGGGGGATGAGCAGTTCTTC. Looking up the rest from reference TRBV7-3 and TRBJ2-1 gives the full variable domain: GAGVSQTPSNKVTEKGKYVELRCDPISGHTALYWYRQSLGQGPEFLIYFQGTGAADDSGLPNDRFFAVRPEGSVSTLKIQRTERGDSAVYLCASSLNRLGDEQFFGPGTRLTVL.

This rearrangement joins TRBV6-6 to TRBJ1-4; the D is unclear. There are 16 residues in the CDR3. With 0 bases removed from V and 2 bases from J, the gap between germline ends came to 10 bases. Germline assignment: CDR1 MNHNY and CDR2 SVGAGI (reference sequence). The CDR3 DNA reads as TGTGCCAGCAGTTACTCTCTCGGGGTCACTAATGAAAAACTGTTTTTT. Protein sequence: CASSYSLGVTNEKLFF.

V and J are TRBV4-1 and TRBJ2-7; perhaps TRBD1 as D (6 bases). Germline CDR1 and CDR2: MGHRA and YSYEKL. The CDR3 extends over 16 amino acids. Trimming shortened V by 2 bases and J by 6 bases, and 20 bases separated the two germline ends. This CDR3 reads CASSQLSGTRVVEQYF. For the CDR3, the DNA is TGCGCCAGCAGCCAATTGTCCGGGACAAGGGTTGTCGAGCAGTACTTC.

The CDR3 is CASSLTSGGVVGQFF. The CDR3 DNA sequence: TGTGCCAGCAGCTTGACTAGCGGGGGGGTCGTAGGGCAGTTCTTC. The rearrangement uses TRBV11-2 and TRBJ2-1; 14 nucleotides align to TRBD2. V shed 3 bases and J 12 bases; nucleotides not matched to a gene: 7. Per germline, CDR1 SGHAT and CDR2 FQNNGV. The CDR3 length is 15 residues.

This clonotype has only a few counts. The chain joins TRBV18 to TRBJ1-6; the D is unclear. CDR1 KGHSH and CDR2 LQKENI come from the germline V gene. The CDR3 consists of 16 residues. V was cut by 2 bases and J by 9 bases, with 17 bases left in between. The DNA for the CDR3 is TGTGCCAGCTCACCAACCGGGGTGGGTTGGGGTTCACCCCTCCACTTT. Protein: CASSPTGVGWGSPLHF.

This rearrangement joins TRBV7-9 to TRBJ2-2, with D hard to call. The CDR3 has 10 residues. The V and J ends lost 11 bases and 6 bases respectively, with 7 bases between them. Germline V gene data show CDR1 as SEHNR and CDR2 as FQNEAQ (reference sequence). CDR3 nucleotides: TGTGCCCAAGGGCCCGGGGAGCTGTTTTTT. The encoded protein is CAQGPGELFF.

The CDR3 here is CASSPSGSLRNEQFF. As DNA, the CDR3 is TGTGCCAGCAGCCCAAGCGGGAGTCTCCGGAATGAGCAGTTCTTC. This chain links TRBV7-2 with TRBJ2-1; 8 bases fit TRBD2. The CDR3 is made up of 15 amino acids. Germline V CDR1 and CDR2: SGHTA, FQGNSA. J gave up 7 bases and V 5 bases, and 10 bases lay outside the gene matches. Complete variable domain (other parts from reference TRBV7-2 and TRBJ2-1): GAGVSQSPSNKVTEKGKDVELRCDPISGHTALYWYRQSLGQGLEFLIYFQGNSAPDKSGLPSDRFSAERTGGSVSTLTIQRTQQEDSAVYLCASSPSGSLRNEQFFGPGTRLTVL.

This clonotype occurred a few times. This chain connects TRBV10-3 to TRBJ2-2; 9 nucleotides match TRBD1. This CDR3 comprises 16 residues. V shed 1 base and J 5 bases; nucleotides not matched to a gene: 5. Germline V CDR1 and CDR2: ENHRY, SYGVKD. CDR3 amino acids: CAISEWGQGETGELFF. The CDR3 nucleotides are TGTGCCATCAGTGAGTGGGGACAGGGTGAGACCGGGGAGCTGTTTTTT.

V usage is TRBV20-1 and J usage is TRBJ2-1, with 11 bases matching TRBD2. Germline loops: CDR1 DFQATT, CDR2 SNEGSKA (reference sequence). The ends lost 6 bases at V and 6 bases at J; junction bases unmatched: 7. The CDR3 is 14 residues long. CDR3 sequence: CSARRLAGGNEQFF. The CDR3 DNA reads TGCAGTGCACGGCGGCTAGCGGGAGGCAATGAGCAGTTCTTC.

This sequence joins TRBV29-1 and TRBJ1-2; 8 nucleotides line up with TRBD1. The CDR3 extends over 14 amino acids. Trimming removed 6 bases from V and 8 bases from J; junction bases left unmatched: 14. Germline CDR1 SQVTM, CDR2 ANQGSEA. CDR3 DNA: TGCAGCGTAGCAGGGGGCGCTGGGTTTAAGGGCTACACCTTC. Its translation is CSVAGGAGFKGYTF.

This clonotype appeared a few times. This chain uses TRBV20-1 with TRBJ2-1; TRBD2 matches 8 bases. The junction had 5 bases not matched to a gene; V was cut back by 3 bases and J by 4 bases. Looked up from germline, CDR1 is DFQATT and CDR2 is SNEGSKA (reference sequence). The CDR3 is 14 amino acids. The CDR3 here is CSASSGAPYNEQFF. In DNA, the CDR3 is TGCAGTGCTAGTAGCGGGGCTCCATACAATGAGCAGTTCTTC.

In its sample, this clonotype was seen many times. The chain carries TRBV9 and TRBJ2-1, with 8 bases lining up with TRBD2. The CDR3 totals 14 residues. The germline V gene has CDR1 SGDLS and CDR2 YYNGEE. Trimming cost V 4 bases and J 10 bases; bases outside gene matches: 10. CDR3 protein: CASSTAGGPREQFF. The DNA of the CDR3 is TGTGCCAGCAGCACCGCGGGGGGCCCTCGGGAGCAGTTCTTC.

For this clonotype: Since a much larger clone is just one base distant, this may be a read error. The CDR3 DNA reads TGTGCCAGCAGCTCTCACAGGGGCACTGAACCTTTCTTT. Translation: CASSSHRGTEPFF. The chain has TRBV7-2 and TRBJ1-1, with 7 bases lining up with TRBD1. Per germline, CDR1 SGHTA and CDR2 FQGNSA. This CDR3 spans 13 amino acids.

The chain employs TRBV7-6 and TRBJ2-6; D unclear. V was trimmed by 0 bases and J by 0 bases, leaving 12 bases between them. This CDR3 region has 18 residues. CDR1 and CDR2 (germline): SGHVS, FNYEAQ. The CDR3 protein is CASSLAQLSNSGANVLTF. The CDR3 DNA reads as TGTGCCAGCAGCTTAGCGCAACTGTCGAACTCTGGGGCCAACGTCCTGACTTTC.

The V and J genes are TRBV11-2 and TRBJ1-1; 7 nucleotides match TRBD1. The CDR3 is made up of 14 amino acids. Unmatched junction bases numbered 7, after V lost 5 bases and J lost 4 bases. Germline V gene data show CDR1 as SGHAT and CDR2 as FQNNGV. The CDR3 DNA sequence: TGTGCCAGCAGCAACCGCCGGGACAGCACTGAAGCTTTCTTT. Its translation is CASSNRRDSTEAFF.

CDR3 region: CASSEAGGADEAFF. The CDR3 DNA follows: TGTGCCAGCAGTGAAGCAGGGGGAGCGGACGAGGCTTTCTTT. The chain is built from TRBV6-1 and TRBJ1-1, with D possibly matching TRBD1 (6 bases). From germline, CDR1 is MNHNS and CDR2 SASEGT. The CDR3 length is 14 residues. V was cut by 0 bases and J by 11 bases, with 16 bases left in between.

This rearrangement joins TRBV4-1 to TRBJ1-1; D is unresolved. CDR1 and CDR2 (germline): MGHRA, YSYEKL. CDR3 length equals 14 residues. The germline V and J ends were trimmed by 2 bases and 0 bases, with 7 bases remaining between them. Here the CDR3 DNA reads TGCGCCAGCAGCCAACTGGAAATGAACACTGAAGCTTTCTTT. Translated: CASSQLEMNTEAFF.

This chain joins TRBV6-5 and TRBJ1-5; D not certain. CDR1 and CDR2 (germline): MNHEY, SVGAGI. This CDR3 spans 17 amino acids. V was cut by 4 bases and J by 3 bases, with 19 bases left in between. The CDR3 DNA sequence: TGTGCCAGCAGTTCAATGCCCTCGGGTGGGCCCAATCAGCCCCAGCATTTT. Translated, it gives CASSSMPSGGPNQPQHF.

The rearrangement joins TRBV7-3 to TRBJ1-2; 9 nucleotides align to TRBD1. The germline CDR1 and CDR2 sequences are SGHTA and FQGTGA. The CDR3 is 16 amino acids. Trimming removed 0 bases from V and 3 bases from J; junction bases left unmatched: 5. The CDR3 loop is CASSLTGRQGDYGYTF. In DNA, the CDR3 is TGTGCCAGCAGCTTAACAGGGCGACAGGGGGACTATGGCTACACCTTC.

This clonotype was seen a handful of times. The chain has TRBV6-5 and TRBJ2-5; D might be TRBD2 (6 bases). CDR1 and CDR2 (germline): MNHEY, SVGAGI. Trimming removed 0 bases from V and 5 bases from J, with 13 bases in between. CDR3 length equals 15 residues. CDR3 DNA sequence: TGTGCCAGCAGTTACTCCCACGACCGGGGGGAGACCCAGTACTTC. Its protein product is CASSYSHDRGETQYF.

CDR3 nucleotide sequence: TGTGCCAGCAGCTTCCGGCAGGTTGGATCCTACGAGCAGTACTTC. Its protein is CASSFRQVGSYEQYF. V and J are TRBV7-6 and TRBJ2-7, with no clear D. This CDR3 is 15 amino acids long. Germline V gene sequence: CDR1 SGHVS, CDR2 FNYEAQ. V was pared by 3 bases and J by 1 base, with 13 bases between.

The rearrangement uses TRBV3-1 and TRBJ2-2; 7 nucleotides match TRBD2. The germline V gene has CDR1 LGHDT and CDR2 YNNKEL (reference sequence). After removal of 0 bases from V and 9 bases from J, the junction contained 7 bases not matched to a gene. The CDR3 length is 15 residues. The chain's CDR3 is CASSQDRTRHRELFF. The CDR3 region has the DNA TGTGCCAGCAGCCAAGATCGGACTAGGCACCGGGAGCTGTTTTTT.

The V gene is TRBV6-6, the J gene TRBJ2-3; TRBD2 matches at 16 bases. The CDR3 is 19 amino acids. Germline V gene data show CDR1 as MNHNY and CDR2 as SVGAGI (reference sequence). With V trimmed by 5 bases and J by 2 bases, 10 bases remained unmatched. In nucleotides, the CDR3 is TGTGCCAGCAGTACCGGGACTAGCGGGGGGGAGGGGCTCACAGATACGCAGTATTTT. It specifies CASSTGTSGGEGLTDTQYF.

The chain has TRBV7-2 and TRBJ2-1; 8 bases agree with TRBD1. From germline, CDR1 is SGHTA and CDR2 FQGNSA. Trimming removed 5 bases from V and 3 bases from J; junction bases left unmatched: 6. CDR3 size: 15 residues. The CDR3 sequence is CASSPTGGFYNEQFF. The CDR3 DNA sequence: TGTGCCAGCAGCCCTACAGGGGGTTTCTACAATGAGCAGTTCTTC.

This clonotype was counted between two and nine times. One end of the junction varies from germline; a read error may be responsible. The chain uses TRBV4-1 and TRBJ1-2, with D unclear. The germline V gene has CDR1 MGHRA and CDR2 YSYEKL. CDR3 length: 12 amino acids. The CDR3 nucleotides read TGCGCCAGCAGCCAAGATACGGATAGAGTCCTCTTC. It is translated as CASSQDTDRVLF.

The chain is built from TRBV14 and TRBJ1-2; a weak D match, TRBD1 (5 bases). CDR3 length: 13 amino acids. Per germline, CDR1 SGHDN and CDR2 FVKESK. Between the trimmed V and J ends, which lost 4 bases and 5 bases, there was a span of 11 bases. CDR3 amino acids: CASSPWGPYGYTF. The CDR3 nucleotides are TGTGCCAGCAGCCCCTGGGGCCCGTATGGCTACACCTTC.